These T cell receptor beta chains were read from a single sample in a study of naive and memory T cell subsets. From the UMI-ligation and nested PCR reads, TCRdb called clonotypes with MiXCR, one entry per CDR3 protein. The top ten hold 2.5% to 3.5% of the sample, which has approximately 100,000 distinct CDR3 sequences, 14% seen once. The source material was naive CD8+ T cells from blood. The receptors stem from a human donor in good health. CDR3s include the opening cysteine and the closing phenylalanine or tryptophan. A D gene is named only where the DNA matches it firmly. Size tells how often a clone was seen (once, few, many) or the class of an expanded clone, and some rows leave it out.

CDR3 DNA: TGTGCCAGCAGTGAATTAGTTAGCAATCAGCCCCAGCATTTT
CDR3 protein: CASSELVSNQPQHF
clone size: -
V gene: TRBV2
J gene: TRBJ1-5
D gene: -

CDR3 DNA: TGTGCCAGCTCCAGGGGCGGTTTGAACACTGAAGCTTTCTTT
CDR3 protein: CASSRGGLNTEAFF
clone size: -
V gene: TRBV27
J gene: TRBJ1-1
D gene: -

CDR3 DNA: TGCAGCGTTGTTTGGGATCTTGTTGGGGACGAGCAGTACTTC
CDR3 protein: CSVVWDLVGDEQYF
clone size: -
V gene: TRBV29-1
J gene: TRBJ2-7
D gene: -

CDR3 DNA: TGCAGTGCTAGAGGATGGGCAGTGAATCAGCCCCAGCATTTT
CDR3 protein: CSARGWAVNQPQHF
clone size: -
V gene: TRBV20-1
J gene: TRBJ1-5
D gene: -

CDR3 DNA: TGTGCCAGTAGTATAGTTCAGGACGGTGAGCAGTTCTTC
CDR3 protein: CASSIVQDGEQFF
clone size: -
V gene: TRBV19
J gene: TRBJ2-1
D gene: -

CDR3 DNA: TGCAGCGTACGACAGGGGGCCAACGAGCAGTACTTC
CDR3 protein: CSVRQGANEQYF
clone size: few
V gene: TRBV29-1
J gene: TRBJ2-7
D gene: TRBD1

CDR3 DNA: TGTGCCAGCTCACCAAGCCGGGGGGGCATCTACAATGAGCAGTTCTTC
CDR3 protein: CASSPSRGGIYNEQFF
clone size: few
V gene: TRBV18
J gene: TRBJ2-1
D gene: TRBD2

CDR3 DNA: TGTGCCTGGAGCCCTACAGGGAATAGCAATCAGCCCCAGCATTTT
CDR3 protein: CAWSPTGNSNQPQHF
clone size: -
V gene: TRBV30
J gene: TRBJ1-5
D gene: -

CDR3 DNA: TGTGCCAGCCCCCCCGATGAACTAGCGGGGGACACAGATACGCAGTATTTT
CDR3 protein: CASPPDELAGDTDTQYF
clone size: few
V gene: TRBV6-5
J gene: TRBJ2-3
D gene: TRBD2

CDR3 DNA: TGTGCCAGCAGCTTAGGTGGTCAGGGTAGTTCACCCCTCCACTTT
CDR3 protein: CASSLGGQGSSPLHF
clone size: few
V gene: TRBV7-6
J gene: TRBJ1-6
D gene: -

CDR3 DNA: TGCAGTGCTAGAGATCTGCCAGGGGGACAGTCTGGATTCGGGTATGGCTACACCTTC
CDR3 protein: CSARDLPGGQSGFGYGYTF
clone size: -
V gene: TRBV20-1
J gene: TRBJ1-2
D gene: TRBD1

CDR3 DNA: TGCAGCGTTGAAGGGAGAGGATCCAGCTCCTACAATGAGCAGTTCTTC
CDR3 protein: CSVEGRGSSSYNEQFF
clone size: -
V gene: TRBV29-1
J gene: TRBJ2-1
D gene: -

CDR3 DNA: TGTGCCAGCAGCCAAACTGAGCGGGGGTGGTCGGATGAGCAGTTCTTC
CDR3 protein: CASSQTERGWSDEQFF
clone size: -
V gene: TRBV11-2
J gene: TRBJ2-1
D gene: TRBD2

CDR3 DNA: TGCGCCAGCAGCCAAGATCGGGGTCAGCCCCAGCATTTT
CDR3 protein: CASSQDRGQPQHF
clone size: -
V gene: TRBV4-3
J gene: TRBJ1-5
D gene: -

CDR3 DNA: TGTGCCAGCAGTTTAGGAGGGGGCGGCTATGGCTACACCTTC
CDR3 protein: CASSLGGGGYGYTF
clone size: few
V gene: TRBV27
J gene: TRBJ1-2
D gene: TRBD1

CDR3 DNA: TGTGCCAGCAGCTTGTGGACGGACTCTGGAAACACCATATATTTT
CDR3 protein: CASSLWTDSGNTIYF
clone size: many
V gene: TRBV5-5
J gene: TRBJ1-3
D gene: -

CDR3 DNA: TGTGCCAGCAGCCCGGCTGGGGGGTCTGTGAAAGCCCAGCATTTT
CDR3 protein: CASSPAGGSVKAQHF
clone size: few
V gene: TRBV7-9
J gene: TRBJ1-5
D gene: -

CDR3 DNA: TGCAGTGCCAGAAAATTGGGTCGGGCCGAGCAGTACTTC
CDR3 protein: CSARKLGRAEQYF
clone size: few
V gene: TRBV20-1
J gene: TRBJ2-7
D gene: -

CDR3 DNA: TGTGCCAGCAGCCCGGGGGAATCCTATAATTCACCCCTCCACTTT
CDR3 protein: CASSPGESYNSPLHF
clone size: -
V gene: TRBV13
J gene: TRBJ1-6
D gene: -

CDR3 DNA: TGTGCCACCAGTGATCGCTCTGGACAGATTTCCACAGATACGCAGTATTTT
CDR3 protein: CATSDRSGQISTDTQYF
clone size: few
V gene: TRBV24-1
J gene: TRBJ2-3
D gene: -

CDR3 DNA: TGCAGCGTTGCTAGCGGGGGGGAGACCCAGTACTTC
CDR3 protein: CSVASGGETQYF
clone size: -
V gene: TRBV29-1
J gene: TRBJ2-5
D gene: TRBD2

CDR3 DNA: TGTGCCAGCACCTCACTCGGACTAGCGGGGGAGGGTGAGCAGTTCTTC
CDR3 protein: CASTSLGLAGEGEQFF
clone size: few
V gene: TRBV12-3/TRBV12-4
J gene: TRBJ2-1
D gene: TRBD2

CDR3 DNA: TGTGCCACCAGCGACAGGGTCACAGATACGCAGTATTTT
CDR3 protein: CATSDRVTDTQYF
clone size: many
V gene: TRBV15
J gene: TRBJ2-3
D gene: TRBD1

CDR3 DNA: TGCGCCAGCAGCCGACTACTAGCGGGAAATAACAATGAGCAGTTCTTC
CDR3 protein: CASSRLLAGNNNEQFF
clone size: many
V gene: TRBV4-3
J gene: TRBJ2-1
D gene: TRBD2

CDR3 DNA: TGTGCCAGCAGTTATGCGACTAGCGGGAGTAGGTTCTTC
CDR3 protein: CASSYATSGSRFF
clone size: -
V gene: TRBV27
J gene: TRBJ2-1
D gene: TRBD2

CDR3 DNA: TGTGCCAGCAGCCAAACAGCCCTAGCGGATCCAGATACGCAGTATTTT
CDR3 protein: CASSQTALADPDTQYF
clone size: many
V gene: TRBV4-2
J gene: TRBJ2-3
D gene: TRBD2

CDR3 DNA: TGTGCCAGCAGCTCAGGCCCAACTAATGAAAAACTGTTTTTT
CDR3 protein: CASSSGPTNEKLFF
clone size: many
V gene: TRBV7-9
J gene: TRBJ1-4
D gene: -

CDR3 DNA: TGTGCCAGCAGCTCGGGATTTGCGGCTGAGCAGTTCTTC
CDR3 protein: CASSSGFAAEQFF
clone size: many
V gene: TRBV12-3/TRBV12-4
J gene: TRBJ2-1
D gene: -

CDR3 DNA: TGTGCCAGCAGCCAAGAGGCAGGGACCCTCCAAGAGACCCAGTACTTC
CDR3 protein: CASSQEAGTLQETQYF
clone size: -
V gene: TRBV4-2
J gene: TRBJ2-5
D gene: -

CDR3 DNA: TGTGCCAGCACCCTCAAGGGGCTAGCGGGGCACACAGATACGCAGTATTTT
CDR3 protein: CASTLKGLAGHTDTQYF
clone size: -
V gene: TRBV6-1
J gene: TRBJ2-3
D gene: TRBD2

CDR3 DNA: TGTGCCAGCAGCTTAGGCGGCAACTGGAGGCGGTACTTC
CDR3 protein: CASSLGGNWRRYF
clone size: few
V gene: TRBV7-9
J gene: TRBJ2-7
D gene: -

CDR3 DNA: TGCAGCGCCGAGACAGCACTTAATGAAAAACTGTTTTTT
CDR3 protein: CSAETALNEKLFF
clone size: few
V gene: TRBV29-1
J gene: TRBJ1-4
D gene: -

CDR3 DNA: TGTGCCACCAGCAGAGGAGGGGGGGCTACAGATACGCAGTATTTT
CDR3 protein: CATSRGGGATDTQYF
clone size: few
V gene: TRBV15
J gene: TRBJ2-3
D gene: -

CDR3 DNA: TGTGCCAGTAGTGGATCACTAGCGGCTCTTATCAGCTCCTACAATGAGCAGTTCTTC
CDR3 protein: CASSGSLAALISSYNEQFF
clone size: -
V gene: TRBV19
J gene: TRBJ2-1
D gene: TRBD2

CDR3 DNA: TGTGCCAGCAGCCAAGAAGCGCGGGCGGGACAAGGGGACAATGGACAATATGAGCAGTTCTTC
CDR3 protein: CASSQEARAGQGDNGQYEQFF
clone size: -
V gene: TRBV3-1
J gene: TRBJ2-1
D gene: -

CDR3 DNA: TGCGCCAGCAGCCAAGTAGGGGGGGGTGAGCAGTTCTTC
CDR3 protein: CASSQVGGGEQFF
clone size: few
V gene: TRBV4-3
J gene: TRBJ2-1
D gene: -

CDR3 DNA: TGTGCCACCTCCTTAGACACCGACGGCTACAATGAGCAGTTCTTC
CDR3 protein: CATSLDTDGYNEQFF
clone size: few
V gene: TRBV7-8
J gene: TRBJ2-1
D gene: -

CDR3 DNA: TGCGCCAGCAGCCGAGACCGGGTGCAAACTGAAGCTTTCTTT
CDR3 protein: CASSRDRVQTEAFF
clone size: few
V gene: TRBV4-3
J gene: TRBJ1-1
D gene: -

CDR3 DNA: TGTGCCAGCAGCGTAGGCCTGGACCTCTCCTACGAGCAGTACTTC
CDR3 protein: CASSVGLDLSYEQYF
clone size: -
V gene: TRBV9
J gene: TRBJ2-7
D gene: -

CDR3 DNA: TGTGCCAGCACCTCGGACAGGGGGGGCGAGCAGTACTTC
CDR3 protein: CASTSDRGGEQYF
clone size: few
V gene: TRBV6-2/TRBV6-3
J gene: TRBJ2-7
D gene: TRBD1